This T cell receptor (beta chain) was found in a study of beta chain features in type 1 diabetes. Study-level results: Patients with Type 1 diabetes showed moderately but significantly shorter TCRB CDR3s in all four CD4+ subsets.

This clone was seen more than once but under ten times. Its antigen is undetermined. The entirety of the isolated RNA underwent reverse transcription, so expressed TCRB transcripts were sequenced. Sequencing used immunoSEQ multiplex PCR; TCRdb keeps in-frame clones, though not all of them. The data show roughly 100,000 clones, around 30% seen once. CDR1 and CDR2 from the germline V gene are SEHNR and FQNEAQ (reference sequence). CDR3 size: 15 residues. V gave up 6 bases and J gave up 4 bases; unmatched junction bases: 11. This chain links TRBV7-9 with TRBJ1-1; TRBD1 matches 7 bases. The sequenced sample consisted of central memory CD4+ T cells from blood. This receptor was taken from a woman between 18 and 30 years old with type 1 diabetes. DNA for the CDR3: TGTGCCAGCAGACCCAAGGACAGGCTCGGCACTGAAGCTTTCTTT. Its protein product is CASRPKDRLGTEAFF.